This T cell receptor beta chain was documented in a study of blood T cell repertoires in COVID-19 (dated by TCRdb to the early 2020s). Notes on the research overall: Samples from collaborators originated in the United States, Italy and Spain and spanned both the acute and convalescent phases of COVID-19. The prospective study material was composed of cDNA or gDNA derived from T cells, B-cell-depleted T cells, or PBMCs. Deeply sampled blood TCRbeta repertoires from subjects exposed to, actively infected with, or recovered from COVID-19 were included in the dataset. The repertoires were made available in a free public database intended to serve as a resource for research on the immune response to SARS-CoV-2. Samples were obtained from the ongoing ImmuneRACE study (first 160 participants) and from approximately 1,200 subjects provided by 6 global collaborators. A de-identified subject ID, COVID-19 status, age in years and sex were almost always included in the sample metadata. HLA class I and class II types, where available, came from metadata supplied by the sample provider rather than from assay-based typing.

What the work shows at the level of the full study, not this receptor alone: The quantity of clinical and demographic metadata differed by source and by participant and was supplied without curation.

A remark on this clone: The specificity of this receptor is unknown. No much larger clonotype is one base removed from it; base qualities were not supplied.

In the prospective study, participants were roughly 18 to 100 years old, resided in about two dozen geographic areas of the United States, and were enrolled through a virtual design. In the prospective study, participants were assigned to cohorts based on the clinical history participants reported in a screening survey and a study questionnaire. Recovered participants in ImmuneRACE Cohort 3 were defined as having two consecutive negative NP/OP PCR tests, clearance from a healthcare professional, or resolution of symptoms. Mobile phlebotomists in the prospective study collected whole blood, serum and a nasopharyngeal or oropharyngeal swab from every participant. Over a roughly two-month period, participants in the prospective study had the option of providing additional blood draws and questionnaires. Blood samples from the prospective study were shipped frozen or at room temperature prior to DNA extraction.

The immunoSEQ Assay, a bias-controlled multiplex PCR, was used to amplify TCRbeta CDR3 regions from genomic DNA. As for the authors' bioinformatics: Nucleated cell counts per sample were estimated from amplification of reference gene primers within the assay. To quantify the absolute abundance of each unique TCRbeta CDR3 rearrangement, sequence reads were collapsed and filtered. Productive Simpson clonality was computed per sample as the square root of Simpson's diversity index over productive rearrangements. Not all clones reach the TCRdb copy of this immuneACCESS table, which keeps in-frame sequences only. Checked studies attribute under half of the gap to unresolved V genes and leave the rest unexplained. V and J calls plus clone size are reproduced from that table; the DNA served to infer D and trimming. The sample profile shows some 530,000 clones; 75% to 90% of them were found once. Approximately 8% of the sample is in the top ten clones.

The sequence was obtained from a woman aged 60-70 years who had recovered from COVID-19. The source material was PBMCs or T cells enriched from blood (not recorded which).

CDR3 sequence: CASSQGAGQYSPLHF. The DNA reads as follows: TGCGCCAGCAGCCAAGGTGCTGGACAGTATTCACCCCTCCACTTT. In this chain, TRBV4-1 is recombined with TRBJ1-6; a weak D assignment points to TRBD1 (6 bases agree). V loses 1 base of germline sequence and J loses 8 bases, and the interval between the two ends is 12 bases. As encoded in the germline V gene, CDR1 is MGHRA while CDR2 is YSYEKL. The CDR3 has 15 amino acids, counting the end cysteine and phenylalanine. Of the read, only the CDR3 DNA is kept; its 45 bases are in frame from base 1.